This T cell receptor (beta chain) was identified during a study of blood T cell repertoires in COVID-19. Across the whole study: The study drew acute and convalescent COVID-19 samples from the United States, Italy and Spain. PBMCs, B-cell-depleted T cells, or T cells were the source of the cDNA or gDNA that made up the material.

Clones were read by immunoSEQ multiplex PCR, and TCRdb kept only the in-frame ones, dropping some. The sample lists some 320,000 clones, roughly nine tenths occurring once. CDR1 and CDR2 from the germline V gene are MNHNS and SASEGT. The CDR3 runs 15 residues. V lost 2 bases to trimming and J lost 0 bases, with 10 bases between them. Enrollees, about 18 to 89 years old, lived in about two dozen US areas. Cohort 3 recovered donors had two negative PCRs, clearance, or symptom resolution. The V call is TRBV6-1, the J call TRBJ1-1, with TRBD1 as a possible D gene (5 bases). The TCR originated in a man between 60 and 75 years old who had recovered from COVID-19. The specimen was PBMCs or T cells enriched from blood (not recorded which). The CDR3: CASSELRQLNTEAFF. The DNA of the CDR3 is TGTGCCAGCAGTGAACTGAGACAGCTGAACACTGAAGCTTTCTTT.